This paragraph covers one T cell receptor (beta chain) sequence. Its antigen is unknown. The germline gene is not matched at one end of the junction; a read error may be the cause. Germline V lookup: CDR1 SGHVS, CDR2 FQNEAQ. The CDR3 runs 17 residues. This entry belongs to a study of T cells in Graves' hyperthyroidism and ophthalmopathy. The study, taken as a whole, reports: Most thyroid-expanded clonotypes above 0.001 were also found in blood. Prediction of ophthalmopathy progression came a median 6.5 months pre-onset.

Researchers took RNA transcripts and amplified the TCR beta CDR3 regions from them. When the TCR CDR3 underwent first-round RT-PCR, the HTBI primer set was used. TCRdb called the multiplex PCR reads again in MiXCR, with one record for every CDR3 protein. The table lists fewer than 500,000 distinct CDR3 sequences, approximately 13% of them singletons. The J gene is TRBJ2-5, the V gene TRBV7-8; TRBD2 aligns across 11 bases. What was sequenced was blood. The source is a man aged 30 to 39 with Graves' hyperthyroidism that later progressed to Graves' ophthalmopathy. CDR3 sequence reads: CASSQVVSGGAGETQYF. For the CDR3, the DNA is TGCGCCAGCAGCCAAGTGGTTAGCGGGGGGGCCGGGGAGACCCAGTACTTC.